The 5 T cell receptor beta chains below all came from one sample that was sequenced in a study of T cell changes during pregnancy in multiple sclerosis (dated by TCRdb to the late 2010s). The library was produced with the immunoSEQ multiplex PCR assay. TCRdb carries this immuneACCESS record with in-frame sequences only. Its versions omit some clonotypes, under half of them owing to an unresolved V gene in the studies checked, with the rest unexplained. The sample profile shows some 64,000 clones; roughly 90% of them were found once. 3.3% of the sample belongs to the ten largest clones. Sample: peripheral blood, taken in the first trimester of pregnancy. The receptors derive from a female donor in good health, enrolled as a control in a pregnancy study.

This chain uses TRBV19 with TRBJ1-5; 7 positions agree with TRBD1. CDR1 and CDR2 from the germline V gene are LNHDA and SQIVND (reference sequence). The CDR3 is 15 amino acids. V lost 5 bases and J lost 4; bases outside the gene matches: 8. The CDR3 sequence is CASSQGTAGNQPQHF. In DNA, the CDR3 is TGTGCCAGTAGTCAGGGGACAGCTGGAAATCAGCCCCAGCATTTT.

The rearrangement uses TRBV2 and TRBJ2-1; D ambiguous. CDR1 is SNHLY and CDR2 is FYNNEI in the germline V gene. V gave up 8 bases and J gave up 7 bases, with 9 bases separating them. CDR3 length equals 11 residues. The CDR3: CASSPGNEQFF. CDR3 DNA: TGTGCCAGCTCCCCCGGGAATGAGCAGTTCTTC.

V and J are TRBV5-4 and TRBJ2-2; the D gene is possibly TRBD2 (6 bases). Trimming left V 4 bases short and J 1 base short, with 14 bases between. Germline assignment: CDR1 SGHNT and CDR2 YYREEE (reference sequence). There are 16 residues in the CDR3. In nucleotides, the CDR3 is TGTGCCAGCAGCCCCGGGGGTAGCGGGAACACCGGGGAGCTGTTTTTT. As protein: CASSPGGSGNTGELFF.

This chain uses TRBV27 with TRBJ2-1; 9 bases are a match to TRBD2. The V gene end was trimmed by 4 bases and the J gene end by 7 bases; junction bases not matched to a gene: 11. The germline V gene encodes CDR1 MNHEY and CDR2 SMNVEV (reference sequence). This CDR3 has 16 amino acids. CDR3 sequence: CASSSGRLAGTNEQFF. CDR3 nucleotide sequence: TGTGCCAGCAGTTCCGGACGGCTAGCGGGGACGAATGAGCAGTTCTTC.

The V call is TRBV13, the J call TRBJ2-7; a weak D match, TRBD1 (6 bases). This CDR3 spans 20 amino acids. Trimming removed 5 bases at V and 3 bases at J, with 32 bases between. Per the germline V gene, CDR1 is PRHDT and CDR2 is FYEKMQ (reference sequence). The CDR3 sequence: CASSTSTAPDSRTWNYEQYF. In DNA, the CDR3 is TGTGCCAGCAGCACCTCAACCGCCCCGGACAGCCGCACCTGGAACTACGAGCAGTACTTC.